Below, 5 T cell receptor beta chains from the same sample are listed, as sequenced in a study of shared clonotypes between healthy human individuals. Assay: immunoSEQ multiplex PCR; the TCRdb copy retains only in-frame clones and omits some. The table shows 400,000 to 500,000 clones, with 60% to 85% occurring only once. Sequenced input: PBMCs. The receptors derive from a woman in her thirties or forties in good health. Some clones in this sample may be carry-over from other donors' samples.

The rearrangement joins TRBV9 to TRBJ2-5; D may be TRBD1 (7 bases). Germline V gene lookup returns CDR1 SGDLS and CDR2 YYNGEE. This CDR3 has 16 residues. Trimming stripped 0 bases from V and 4 bases from J, with 16 bases between. This chain's CDR3 is CASSVGGGGVGETQYF. CDR3 in DNA: TGTGCCAGCAGCGTAGGCGGAGGGGGCGTTGGAGAGACCCAGTACTTC.

V gene TRBV7-3 combines with J gene TRBJ1-2, with TRBD1 matching over 9 bases. V shed 4 bases and J 8 bases; nucleotides not matched to a gene: 5. The V gene's germline CDR1 is SGHTA and CDR2 FQGTGA. This CDR3 contains 13 residues. CDR3 protein: CASSSGTGRGYTF. The CDR3 DNA reads as TGTGCCAGCAGCTCCGGGACAGGGAGAGGCTACACCTTC.

Only a few counts were recorded for this clone. The V gene is TRBV10-3, the J gene TRBJ2-3, with 7 bases matching TRBD2. This CDR3 contains 14 residues. Germline trimming cut 10 bases from V and 6 bases from J; bases unmatched to any gene: 13. From germline, CDR1 is ENHRY and CDR2 SYGVKD. CDR3 amino acids: CATSLGGSGDTQYF. The CDR3 DNA sequence: TGTGCCACTAGCCTAGGCGGGAGCGGCGATACGCAGTATTTT.

This chain links TRBV7-9 with TRBJ1-5; 7 positions agree with TRBD1. Losses at the gene ends were 5 bases for V and 4 bases for J; bases not matched to a gene: 8. There are 15 residues in the CDR3. From germline, CDR1 is SEHNR and CDR2 FQNEAQ (reference sequence). The CDR3 protein is CASSHSSTGNQPQHF. For the CDR3, the DNA is TGTGCCAGCAGCCATAGCTCGACAGGGAATCAGCCCCAGCATTTT.

The chain couples TRBV27 to TRBJ2-7; D possibly corresponds to TRBD2 (5 bases). Trimming took off 4 bases at V and 7 bases at J, with 14 bases between the two ends. From germline, CDR1 is MNHEY and CDR2 SMNVEV (reference sequence). CDR3 size: 13 residues. CDR3 nucleotide sequence: TGTGCCAGCAGTTCTCGACGGGGTCTGGAGCAGTACTTC. This gives the protein CASSSRRGLEQYF.